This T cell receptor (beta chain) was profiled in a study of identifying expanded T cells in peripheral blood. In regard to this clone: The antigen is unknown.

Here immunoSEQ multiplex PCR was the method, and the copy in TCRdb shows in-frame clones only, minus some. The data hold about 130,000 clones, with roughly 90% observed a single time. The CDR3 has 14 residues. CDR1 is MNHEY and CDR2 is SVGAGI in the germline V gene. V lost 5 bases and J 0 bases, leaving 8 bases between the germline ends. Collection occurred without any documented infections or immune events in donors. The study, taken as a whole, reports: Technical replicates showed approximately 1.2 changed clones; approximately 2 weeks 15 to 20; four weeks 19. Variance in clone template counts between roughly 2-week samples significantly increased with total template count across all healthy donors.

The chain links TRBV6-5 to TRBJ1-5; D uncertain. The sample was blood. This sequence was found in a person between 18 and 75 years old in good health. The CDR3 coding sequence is TGTGCCAGCAGTCCAGGTTCTAGCAATCAGCCCCAGCATTTT. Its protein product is CASSPGSSNQPQHF.